This entry lists 17 T cell receptor beta chains sequenced from one sample in a study of OX40 agonist ivuxolimab in advanced cancers. TCRdb's copy holds only in-frame clones and misses some; the assay was immunoSEQ multiplex PCR. The sample holds tens of thousands of clones; about nine tenths are singletons and the top ten take roughly 3.5%. The material sequenced was CD4+ or CD8+ T cells sorted from blood, taken in a trial of the OX40 agonist ivuxolimab. The source is an adult with an advanced solid tumor such as melanoma, head and neck, liver or kidney cancer.

The rearrangement joins TRBV5-1 to TRBJ2-3, with D perhaps given as TRBD1 or TRBD2 (5 bases each). There are 16 residues in the CDR3. V lost 3 bases and J lost 2, with 16 bases in between. Germline-derived CDR1 and CDR2 are SGHRS and YFSETQ. Written as DNA, the CDR3 is TGCGCCAGCAGCTCCGGGGTCAGGGCCGACACAGATACGCAGTATTTT. Amino acids: CASSSGVRADTDTQYF.

The chain recombines TRBV28 with TRBJ2-1, with D tentatively TRBD1 (5 bases). CDR3 length: 17 amino acids. Trimming stripped 2 bases from V and 0 bases from J, with 14 bases between. The germline V gene has CDR1 MDHEN and CDR2 SYDVKM. CDR3 nucleotides: TGTGCCAGCAGTTTACCCCGTGGGGCAAGCTCCTACAATGAGCAGTTCTTC. This encodes CASSLPRGASSYNEQFF.

The gene calls are TRBV4-1 and TRBJ2-3, with D maybe TRBD1 (5 bases). CDR1 and CDR2 from the germline V gene are MGHRA and YSYEKL. The CDR3 has 18 residues. V lost 0 bases and J lost 0, with 16 bases in between. CDR3 nucleotide sequence: TGCGCCAGCAGCCAAGATCGGGCTTGGGGCCGTAGCACAGATACGCAGTATTTT. This gives the protein CASSQDRAWGRSTDTQYF.

V and J are TRBV30 and TRBJ1-3; the D is unclear. Germline V gene sequence: CDR1 GTSNPN, CDR2 SVGIG (reference sequence). The CDR3 extends over 10 amino acids. Trimming stripped 3 bases from V and 9 bases from J, with 6 bases between. The CDR3 DNA sequence: TGTGCCTGGAGCAGAAGCACCATATATTTT. Amino acid sequence: CAWSRSTIYF.

The gene calls are TRBV15 and TRBJ2-5; 7 bases are a match to TRBD2. The CDR3 is 16 amino acids. V was clipped by 1 base and J by 5 bases; unmatched bases: 10. Germline CDR1 and CDR2: LNHNV and YYDKDF (reference sequence). The CDR3 bases are TGTGCCACCAGCAGAGTAGGGAGCGGGAAGGGGGAGACCCAGTACTTC. This gives the protein CATSRVGSGKGETQYF.

This chain joins TRBV6-5 and TRBJ1-5; TRBD1 is a possible D gene (6 bases). The ends were cut back, 4 bases at V and 1 base at J, with 11 bases in the middle. This CDR3 has 15 amino acids. Germline V gives CDR1 MNHEY, CDR2 SVGAGI. Written as DNA, the CDR3 is TGTGCCAGCAGTTTATCAGGACAGAGCAATCAGCCCCAGCATTTT. Protein: CASSLSGQSNQPQHF.

The rearrangement uses TRBV11-2 and TRBJ1-1, with D maybe TRBD1 (6 bases). The V gene's germline CDR1 is SGHAT and CDR2 FQNNGV. The length of the CDR3 is 17 residues. Trimming removed 2 bases at V and 5 bases at J, with 21 bases between. The CDR3 loop reads CASSLTVGGAWKTEAFF. In DNA form, the CDR3 reads TGTGCCAGCAGCTTAACGGTAGGGGGGGCATGGAAAACTGAAGCTTTCTTT.

The chain recombines TRBV11-2 with TRBJ1-3, with TRBD1 identical over 8 bases. CDR3 size: 15 residues. Germline CDR1 reads SGHAT; CDR2 reads FQNNGV. V lost 5 bases and J lost 3; bases outside the gene matches: 6. The chain's CDR3 is CASSASQGVGNTIYF. Written as DNA, the CDR3 is TGTGCCAGCAGCGCCTCACAGGGGGTTGGAAACACCATATATTTT. The variable domain in full, with the rest retrieved from reference TRBV11-2 and TRBJ1-3, is EAGVAQSPRYKIIEKRQSVAFWCNPISGHATLYWYQQILGQGPKLLIQFQNNGVVDDSQLPKDRFSAERLKGVDSTLKIQPAKLEDSAVYLCASSASQGVGNTIYFGEGSWLTVV.

V usage is TRBV6-5 and J usage is TRBJ1-3; D is uncertain. Germline V lookup: CDR1 MNHEY, CDR2 SVGAGI. V was cut by 7 bases and J by 0 bases, with 10 bases left in between. The CDR3 runs to 14 residues. The CDR3 loop reads CASMSGYSGNTIYF. DNA of the CDR3: TGTGCCAGCATGTCCGGATACTCTGGAAACACCATATATTTT.

The CDR3 DNA follows: TGTGCATCGGGACTAGCGGGAGAAACCTACGAGCAGTACTTC. Its protein product is CASGLAGETYEQYF. The chain links TRBV28 to TRBJ2-7, with 14 bases aligning to TRBD2. The CDR3 contains 14 residues. Per germline, CDR1 MDHEN and CDR2 SYDVKM.

The chain links TRBV27 to TRBJ1-1; D not resolved. Germline CDR1 MNHEY, CDR2 SMNVEV (reference sequence). V lost 3 bases, J lost 7 bases, and 12 bases lay in between. This CDR3 spans 13 amino acids. CDR3 amino acids: CASSFEGIGEAFF. The DNA for the CDR3 is TGTGCCAGCAGTTTTGAAGGGATTGGTGAAGCTTTCTTT.

V is TRBV5-4 and J is TRBJ1-2; TRBD1 is a possible D gene (5 bases). Germline loops: CDR1 SGHNT, CDR2 YYREEE (reference sequence). Trimming took 6 bases from V and 4 from J, leaving 22 bases between them. This CDR3 comprises 16 residues. CDR3 DNA sequence: TGTGCCAGCAACATGGAGGGGCTGGGGCGCACCTATGGCTACACCTTC. Amino acids: CASNMEGLGRTYGYTF.

V usage is TRBV7-9 and J usage is TRBJ1-6, with 7 bases identical to TRBD1. This CDR3 is built from 13 residues. From germline, CDR1 is SEHNR and CDR2 FQNEAQ (reference sequence). The V gene end was trimmed by 5 bases and the J gene end by 13 bases; junction bases not matched to a gene: 8. This CDR3 is CASSDYRDSPLHF. CDR3 nucleotide sequence: TGTGCCAGCAGCGACTATCGGGACAGCCCCCTCCACTTT.

This clone is a singleton in its sample. The chain is built from TRBV9 and TRBJ2-2, with 8 bases lining up with TRBD2. Per germline, CDR1 SGDLS and CDR2 YYNGEE. This CDR3 has 15 residues. Trimming took 1 base from V and 5 from J; bases not matched to a gene: 4. CDR3 sequence: CASSVTGGETGELFF. The CDR3, as DNA: TGTGCCAGCAGCGTAACCGGGGGGGAAACCGGGGAGCTGTTTTTT.

The chain combines TRBV5-1 with TRBJ2-1; 7 bases align to TRBD2. Germline V lookup: CDR1 SGHRS, CDR2 YFSETQ. The V segment lost 4 bases and the J segment 7 bases; nucleotides outside the gene matches: 11. The CDR3 extends over 15 amino acids. As DNA, the CDR3 is TGCGCCAGCAGCCGGGGACTGGCGCGGGGGAATGAGCAGTTCTTC. This encodes CASSRGLARGNEQFF.

The gene calls are TRBV28 and TRBJ1-5; a possible D gene is TRBD1 (5 bases). Germline CDR1 is MDHEN and CDR2 is SYDVKM. V was pared by 0 bases and J by 6 bases, with 12 bases between. This CDR3 has 15 residues. CDR3 DNA: TGTGCCAGCAGTTTATGGAGAGGGGTAGGTCAGCCCCAGCATTTT. This gives the protein CASSLWRGVGQPQHF.

The chain couples TRBV7-3 to TRBJ2-1; D possibly corresponds to TRBD1 (5 bases). The ends were cut back, 5 bases at V and 10 bases at J, with 12 bases in the middle. This CDR3 spans 12 amino acids. Germline CDR1 SGHTA, CDR2 FQGTGA. This chain's CDR3 is CASSLTRGEQFF. The CDR3 nucleotides read TGTGCCAGCAGCCTCACAAGGGGAGAGCAGTTCTTC.